The 29 T cell receptor beta chains listed next were all sequenced from one sample in a study of cytomegalovirus exposure and HLA in healthy donors (dated 2017 in TCRdb). Library method: the immunoSEQ multiplex PCR assay. The multiplex PCR relied on a mix of 60 forward primers for TCR Vbeta segments and 13 reverse primers for TCR Jbeta segments. This immuneACCESS table, as held by TCRdb, lists in-frame sequences with V and J called but not all clones. Of the missing ones, under half trace to an unresolved V gene in checked studies; the others have no known cause. The sample has 150,000 to 200,000 clones on record, 65% to 80% of them singletons. 2.5% to 3% of the sample is taken by the ten largest. The specimen sequenced was PBMCs. The receptors shown here come from a woman aged 45-65 years in good health and CMV-seropositive.

In its sample, this clone was seen a few times. The identical CDR3 is also encoded by other nucleotide sequences in the sample. V gene TRBV5-1 combines with J gene TRBJ2-2; a weak D match, TRBD1 (5 bases). Germline loops: CDR1 SGHRS, CDR2 YFSETQ. V lost 0 bases and J lost 5, with 8 bases in between. The CDR3 totals 14 residues. This chain's CDR3 is CASSLGQGTGELFF. The CDR3 coding sequence is TGCGCCAGCAGCTTGGGGCAGGGAACCGGGGAGCTGTTTTTT.

The V call is TRBV11-2, the J call TRBJ2-7, with TRBD2 matching over 7 bases. With 4 bases clipped from V and 5 bases from J, the junction kept 8 bases outside the gene matches. This CDR3 region has 14 residues. Germline CDR1 SGHAT, CDR2 FQNNGV. CDR3: CASSYGTGGHEQYF. In DNA, the CDR3 is TGTGCCAGCAGCTACGGGACGGGGGGACACGAGCAGTACTTC.

J is TRBJ1-3 and V is TRBV7-6, with TRBD1 matching over 9 bases. With 5 bases clipped from V and 4 bases from J, the junction kept 6 bases outside the gene matches. The CDR3 runs to 15 residues. Germline loops: CDR1 SGHVS, CDR2 FNYEAQ. The CDR3 here is CASSTGTGIGNTIYF. The CDR3 coding sequence is TGTGCCAGCAGCACCGGGACAGGGATCGGAAACACCATATATTTT.

V gene TRBV6-1 combines with J gene TRBJ1-2; TRBD1 matches 7 bases. Germline lookup yields CDR1 MNHNS and CDR2 SASEGT. There are 13 residues in the CDR3. V lost 6 bases and J lost 4; bases outside the gene matches: 5. The CDR3 DNA follows: TGTGCCAGCAGCGCCAACAGGGGCTATGGCTACACCTTC. Translation: CASSANRGYGYTF.

CDR3 nucleotide sequence: TGTGCCAGCAGTTACGGCAGCACTGAAGCTTTCTTT. Its protein is CASSYGSTEAFF. The V call is TRBV6-6, the J call TRBJ1-1, with D unclear. CDR3 size: 12 residues. The V and J ends lost 2 bases and 4 bases respectively, with 5 bases between them. CDR1 and CDR2 from the germline V gene are MNHNY and SVGAGI (reference sequence).

The chain is built from TRBV6-1 and TRBJ2-2; the match to TRBD1 covers 9 bases. CDR3 size: 14 residues. Germline V gene data show CDR1 as MNHNS and CDR2 as SASEGT. Unmatched junction bases numbered 7, after V lost 8 bases and J lost 6 bases. CDR3 DNA sequence: TGTGCCAGCGGTGGCCGGGACAGGGCCGGGGAGCTGTTTTTT. It specifies CASGGRDRAGELFF.

This rearrangement joins TRBV18 to TRBJ1-4, with TRBD1 as a possible D gene (5 bases). V dropped 2 bases and J dropped 5 bases, with 15 bases sitting between them. There are 16 residues in the CDR3. Looked up from germline, CDR1 is KGHSH and CDR2 is LQKENI. The CDR3 protein is CASSPAPGLRNEKLFF. The DNA for the CDR3 is TGTGCCAGCTCACCAGCTCCGGGACTGAGGAATGAAAAACTGTTTTTT.

The V call is TRBV4-2, the J call TRBJ2-5, with D maybe TRBD1 (7 bases). The CDR3 is 14 residues long. The germline V and J ends were trimmed by 1 base and 4 bases, with 10 bases remaining between them. Germline loops: CDR1 LGHNA, CDR2 YNFKEQ. CDR3 region: CASSQAQGGETQYF. The CDR3, as DNA: TGTGCCAGCAGCCAAGCGCAGGGGGGAGAGACCCAGTACTTC.

CDR3: CSVEEGVGGAGDTQYF. CDR3 sequence (DNA): TGCAGCGTTGAAGAGGGGGTGGGGGGGGCAGGAGATACGCAGTATTTT. The V call is TRBV29-1, the J call TRBJ2-3; TRBD2 might be the D (7 bases). Between the trimmed V and J ends, which lost 0 bases and 5 bases, there was a span of 18 bases. The CDR3 totals 16 residues. CDR1 is SQVTM and CDR2 is ANQGSEA in the germline V gene.

J is TRBJ2-1 and V is TRBV27; D may be TRBD1 (6 bases). Germline values: CDR1 MNHEY, CDR2 SMNVEV (reference sequence). The CDR3 has 17 amino acids. V lost 5 bases to trimming and J lost 3 bases, with 20 bases between them. DNA of the CDR3: TGTGCCAGCAGTCCGATCCAGGGGACCCAGAGCTACAATGAGCAGTTCTTC. Residues: CASSPIQGTQSYNEQFF.

V is TRBV27 and J is TRBJ2-1; no definite D call. Looked up from germline, CDR1 is MNHEY and CDR2 is SMNVEV (reference sequence). The CDR3 is 13 amino acids. V lost 6 bases, J lost 5 bases, and 11 bases lay in between. The CDR3 here is CASRYHANNEQFF. DNA of the CDR3: TGTGCCAGCAGGTACCACGCTAACAATGAGCAGTTCTTC.

The chain employs TRBV11-3 and TRBJ2-3; perhaps TRBD2 as D (7 bases). Trimming stripped 2 bases from V and 3 bases from J, with 12 bases between. This CDR3 contains 15 residues. Germline V gene lookup returns CDR1 SGHNT and CDR2 YENEEA. The CDR3 DNA reads as TGTGCCAGCAGCTTAAGGCGGGGGCCGACAGATACGCAGTATTTT. This codes for CASSLRRGPTDTQYF.

The chain carries TRBV10-3 and TRBJ2-2; D may be TRBD1 (6 bases). CDR3 length: 15 residues. Trimming cost V 6 bases and J 0 bases, with 11 bases left between them. Looked up from germline, CDR1 is ENHRY and CDR2 is SYGVKD. The CDR3 sequence: CAIRRDITNTGELFF. The CDR3 bases are TGTGCCATCAGAAGGGACATTACGAACACCGGGGAGCTGTTTTTT.

Only one count was recorded for this clone. This chain links TRBV7-9 with TRBJ2-1; tentatively, D is TRBD1 (6 bases). From germline, CDR1 is SEHNR and CDR2 FQNEAQ (reference sequence). V was clipped by 3 bases and J by 9 bases, with 24 bases between them. CDR3 size: 17 residues. The DNA for the CDR3 is TGTGCCAGCAGCTTTCATATTTCGAGGGGGTTGCAGGGTGAGCAGTTCTTC. Translating it yields CASSFHISRGLQGEQFF. The full variable domain, completed using reference TRBV7-9 and TRBJ2-1, is DTGVSQNPRHKITKRGQNVTFRCDPISEHNRLYWYRQTLGQGPEFLTYFQNEAQLEKSRLLSDRFSAERPKGSFSTLEIQRTEQGDSAMYLCASSFHISRGLQGEQFFGPGTRLTVL.

This clone was recorded a few times. The V gene is TRBV6-1, the J gene TRBJ1-3; TRBD1 might be the D (6 bases). This CDR3 comprises 15 residues. The V end lost 8 bases, the J end lost 2 bases, and 16 bases lay between the germline ends. In germline, CDR1 is MNHNS, CDR2 SASEGT. CDR3 in amino acids: CASRSPQGAGNTIYF. CDR3 in DNA: TGTGCCAGCCGAAGCCCACAGGGCGCTGGAAACACCATATATTTT.

This clone occurred once. The chain employs TRBV23-1 and TRBJ2-1; no reliable D call. TRBV23-1 has ORF status, its function being uncertain. This CDR3 is 14 amino acids long. Between the trimmed V and J ends, which lost 0 bases and 8 bases, there was a span of 11 bases. CDR3 sequence (DNA): TGCGCCAGCAGTCAATCGAATCAGGCCCATGAGCAGTTCTTC. Amino acids: CASSQSNQAHEQFF.

The chain joins TRBV10-3 to TRBJ2-2; TRBD2 matches at 11 bases. The CDR3 is made up of 13 amino acids. Germline lookup yields CDR1 ENHRY and CDR2 SYGVKD. V dropped 7 bases and J dropped 6; count of bases not matched to a gene: 1. The DNA for the CDR3 is TGTGCCATCAAGGGACTAGCGGCCGGGGAGCTGTTTTTT. This encodes CAIKGLAAGELFF.

The chain employs TRBV15 and TRBJ2-3; D is uncertain. Germline-derived CDR1 and CDR2 are LNHNV and YYDKDF (reference sequence). V gave up 1 base and J gave up 2 bases, with 7 bases separating them. The CDR3 extends over 14 amino acids. This CDR3 is CATSRGSPTDTQYF. CDR3 DNA sequence: TGTGCCACCAGCAGAGGGAGCCCCACAGATACGCAGTATTTT.

This chain joins TRBV6-1 and TRBJ1-2; TRBD1 aligns across 11 bases. The J segment lost 4 bases and the V segment lost 5 bases, leaving 6 bases of the junction unmatched. The CDR3 contains 15 residues. Germline CDR1 and CDR2: MNHNS and SASEGT. The DNA for the CDR3 is TGTGCCAGCAGTAGCGGGACAGGGGGGTCCTATGGCTACACCTTC. Encoded protein: CASSSGTGGSYGYTF.

This sequence joins TRBV19 and TRBJ1-5; perhaps TRBD1 as D (5 bases). Trimming removed 5 bases at V and 0 bases at J, with 11 bases between. Germline V gene data show CDR1 as LNHDA and CDR2 as SQIVND (reference sequence). This CDR3 spans 15 amino acids. In DNA form, the CDR3 reads TGTGCCAGTAGTGACGGACACTATAGCAATCAGCCCCAGCATTTT. Its protein is CASSDGHYSNQPQHF. Drawing the rest from reference TRBV19 and TRBJ1-5, the complete variable domain is DGGITQSPKYLFRKEGQNVTLSCEQNLNHDAMYWYRQDPGQGLRLIYYSQIVNDFQKGDIAEGYSVSREKKESFPLTVTSAQKNPTAFYLCASSDGHYSNQPQHFGDGTRLSIL.

This chain uses TRBV5-4 with TRBJ1-2, with D unclear. Trimming shortened V by 3 bases and J by 7 bases, and 7 bases separated the two germline ends. Looked up from germline, CDR1 is SGHNT and CDR2 is YYREEE (reference sequence). The CDR3 is made up of 11 amino acids. The CDR3 sequence: CASSYTSGYTF. The CDR3 DNA reads as TGTGCCAGCAGCTATACGAGTGGCTACACCTTC.

The J gene is TRBJ2-3, the V gene TRBV6-5; D gene ambiguous. Germline V gene lookup returns CDR1 MNHEY and CDR2 SVGAGI. The CDR3 runs to 13 residues. The germline V and J ends were trimmed by 6 bases and 1 base, with 8 bases remaining between them. CDR3 loop: CASSPPGTDTQYF. The CDR3 nucleotides are TGTGCCAGCAGCCCCCCTGGCACAGATACGCAGTATTTT.

This clone was counted a few times. V gene TRBV9 combines with J gene TRBJ1-1; possible D gene TRBD1, 5 bases. Trimming took off 0 bases at V and 7 bases at J, with 10 bases between the two ends. Germline-derived CDR1 and CDR2 are SGDLS and YYNGEE. The CDR3 sequence is 13 residues long. CDR3 in amino acids: CASSVELGGEAFF. DNA for the CDR3: TGTGCCAGCAGCGTAGAATTGGGGGGTGAAGCTTTCTTT.

The CDR3 DNA reads TGTGCCAGCAGTTACCTCAGGGCTGAAAAACTGTTTTTT. This translates into CASSYLRAEKLFF. This rearrangement joins TRBV6-5 to TRBJ1-4; a possible D gene is TRBD1 (5 bases). CDR1 and CDR2 from the germline V gene are MNHEY and SVGAGI. Trimming removed 2 bases from V and 7 bases from J, with 8 bases in between. The CDR3 runs 13 residues.

The V gene is TRBV10-3, the J gene TRBJ2-1; maybe TRBD1 (5 bases). V was pared by 3 bases and J by 5 bases, with 14 bases between. The CDR3 is 15 residues long. Germline lookup yields CDR1 ENHRY and CDR2 SYGVKD. CDR3 amino acids: CAISDERTINNEQFF. The DNA of the CDR3 is TGTGCCATCAGTGACGAAAGGACAATTAACAATGAGCAGTTCTTC.

This CDR3 is CASSRSGTSRSGDNEQFF. For the CDR3, the DNA is TGTGCCAGCAGCAGGTCCGGGACTAGCCGGAGCGGCGACAATGAGCAGTTCTTC. The chain combines TRBV7-9 with TRBJ2-1, with 9 bases identical to TRBD2. Germline V gene data show CDR1 as SEHNR and CDR2 as FQNEAQ (reference sequence). This CDR3 spans 18 amino acids. V was pared by 5 bases and J by 5 bases, with 16 bases of the junction left unmatched. Drawing the rest from reference TRBV7-9 and TRBJ2-1, the complete variable domain is DTGVSQNPRHKITKRGQNVTFRCDPISEHNRLYWYRQTLGQGPEFLTYFQNEAQLEKSRLLSDRFSAERPKGSFSTLEIQRTEQGDSAMYLCASSRSGTSRSGDNEQFFGPGTRLTVL.

The chain employs TRBV29-1 and TRBJ2-7, with 7 bases fitting TRBD1. J gave up 3 bases and V 0 bases, and 2 bases lay outside the gene matches. The CDR3 runs to 13 residues. Germline V gene sequence: CDR1 SQVTM, CDR2 ANQGSEA. In DNA form, the CDR3 reads TGCAGCGTTGAAGAAGCAGGGGGCTACGAGCAGTACTTC. It is translated as CSVEEAGGYEQYF.

This clone was seen a handful of times. The V gene is TRBV5-1, the J gene TRBJ2-2, with TRBD1 matching 8 bases. This CDR3 region has 15 residues. Germline V gene sequence: CDR1 SGHRS, CDR2 YFSETQ. The V segment lost 6 bases and the J segment 5 bases; nucleotides outside the gene matches: 9. Here the CDR3 DNA reads TGCGCCAGCACCGAACAGGGGGGTACGACCGGGGAGCTGTTTTTT. Encoded protein: CASTEQGGTTGELFF.

The J gene is TRBJ2-5, the V gene TRBV29-1, with TRBD2 matching over 8 bases. Germline CDR1 and CDR2: SQVTM and ANQGSEA. V trimming: 7 bases; J trimming: 2 bases; junction bases outside the gene matches: 6. The length of the CDR3 is 13 residues. The CDR3 reads CSARAGVQETQYF. CDR3 sequence (DNA): TGCAGCGCTAGAGCGGGGGTACAAGAGACCCAGTACTTC.